This TCR beta chain originates from a study of blood T cell repertoires in COVID-19. Study summary: Acute and convalescent COVID-19 samples came from the United States, Italy and Spain. In each case, the material was cDNA or gDNA derived from T cells, B-cell-depleted T cells, or PBMCs.

Germline V gene lookup returns CDR1 SNHLY and CDR2 FYNNEI. The CDR3 loop spans 14 amino acids. V gave up 8 bases and J gave up 4 bases; unmatched junction bases: 5. The authors' processing: The authors estimated nucleated cell counts from reference gene primer amplification. This table comes from immunoSEQ multiplex PCR, and its TCRdb copy is limited to in-frame clones, with some not included. The DNA was the basis for D and trimming; V, J and clone size are from that table. Seen here are about 240,000 clones, around four fifths observed once, and the top ten hold around 6.5%. The clonotype originates from a woman in her sixties or seventies with active or convalescent COVID-19. The chain employs TRBV2 and TRBJ2-1, with 10 nucleotides matching TRBD2. Sample: peripheral blood. Written as DNA, the CDR3 is TGTGCCAGCCTCAGCGGGGGGGCGTACAATGAGCAGTTCTTC. It specifies CASLSGGAYNEQFF.